This T cell receptor (beta chain) was captured by sequencing in a study of blood T cell repertoires in COVID-19. For the study at large: Acute and convalescent COVID-19 samples came from the United States, Italy and Spain. In each case, the material was cDNA or gDNA derived from T cells, B-cell-depleted T cells, or PBMCs.

Original methodology: Amplifying reference gene primers gave estimates of nucleated cell counts. This table comes from immunoSEQ multiplex PCR, and its TCRdb copy is limited to in-frame clones, with some not included. V, J and clone size are those of that table, while D and trimming were read from the DNA. Among some 260,000 clones, approximately 86% were seen once, and the ten largest hold about 0.7%. The sequencing input was peripheral blood. The TCR originated in a human donor in a cohort sampled during active COVID-19.

The CDR3: CASGDRGRANYDEQYF. In DNA, the CDR3 is TGTGCCAGCGGAGATAGGGGGAGGGCCAATTACGACGAGCAGTACTTC. The chain has TRBV25-1 and TRBJ2-7, with D perhaps TRBD2 (7 bases). Germline CDR1 and CDR2: MGHDK and SYGVNS. This CDR3 comprises 16 residues. Trimming stripped 8 bases from V and 5 bases from J, with 25 bases between.